This T cell receptor (beta chain) was sequenced for a study of cytomegalovirus exposure and HLA in healthy donors. Whole-study findings and limits: DRB1 had the most TCR associations and HLA-C the fewest, a later analysis found, with rates varying by HLA locus. For cytomegalovirus status, the classifier reportedly gave diagnoses with high specificity and sensitivity. In an earlier analysis, about 87% or about 30%: the productive usage of most TCR beta V segments.

PCR used 60 Vbeta primers and 13 Jbeta primers. Sequenced by immunoSEQ multiplex PCR; TCRdb stores in-frame clones only, minus some. The table includes 100,000 to 150,000 clones, 80% to 90% detected once. This CDR3 contains 15 residues. Trimming removed 5 bases at V and 6 bases at J, with 17 bases between. Germline V gives CDR1 SEHNR, CDR2 FQNEAQ (reference sequence). Remarks on this clone: Its specificity is unknown.

The donors, nominally healthy at sampling, likely had unrecorded immune exposures. The chain joins TRBV7-9 to TRBJ2-1, with a weak D call TRBD2 (5 bases). The clonotype comes from a woman between 40 and 55 years old in good health and CMV-seropositive. Sequencing used PBMCs. The CDR3 bases are TGTGCCAGCAGCCACCCCTTGAGTGAGGGCAATGAGCAGTTCTTC. Translated: CASSHPLSEGNEQFF.